Listed below are T cell receptor beta chains from one sample, sequenced in a study of patients and donors after allogeneic stem cell transplantation. TCRdb independently ran MiXCR on the RT-PCR reads; one entry per CDR3 protein. Of 400,000 to 450,000 distinct CDR3 sequences listed, approximately 16% were seen once; the top ten hold roughly 7%. The source material was blood, either unsorted or a sorted T cell fraction (not recorded which). The receptors originated from a human donor who was either an allogeneic HSCT recipient or a stem cell or donor lymphocyte infusion donor (not recorded which). It is not recorded whose cells these are; they may come from a transplant donor. CDR3s include the opening cysteine and the closing phenylalanine or tryptophan. The D gene is left open where the match is weak.

j_gene	v_gene	d_gene	CDR3aa
TRBJ1-2	TRBV9	-	CASSVEARGYYGYTF
TRBJ1-1	TRBV10-3	-	CAISESIAFF
TRBJ1-2	TRBV6-1	TRBD1	CASTGQGAPRYGYTF
TRBJ1-4	TRBV2	TRBD1	CASRNRGLEKLFF
TRBJ1-6	TRBV19	-	CASSNLGGPLHF
TRBJ2-4	TRBV3-1	TRBD1	CASSQEGQGVLAKNIQYF
TRBJ1-1	TRBV11-3	TRBD1	CASSTSGTGNTEAFF
TRBJ2-3	TRBV7-3	TRBD2	CASSLTWGQRGATDTQYF
TRBJ2-7	TRBV12-3/TRBV12-4	-	CASTSSRYSQYF
TRBJ2-7	TRBV28	TRBD1	CAIRGTGSYEQYF
TRBJ2-3	TRBV10-3	-	CAITSGGGREDTQYF
TRBJ2-3	TRBV20-1	TRBD2	CSAQLAGSSPTQYF
TRBJ2-7	TRBV7-2	TRBD1	CASRLTQGANHEQYF
TRBJ2-5	TRBV7-2	TRBD2	CASSPRLSGVEETQYF
TRBJ2-3	TRBV4-1	-	CASSQEKQGTDTQYF
TRBJ2-1	TRBV4-1	TRBD2	CASSLRYLAGGGDEQFF
TRBJ1-6	TRBV12-3/TRBV12-4	-	CASSARTSPNSPLHF